These 12 T cell receptor beta chains were all obtained from the same sample, sequenced in a study of blood T cells in healthy people across ages. Then a second PCR, running roughly 7 to 12 cycles, was carried out with a sample-barcoded 5' primer and a J-beta primer mix. TCRdb used MiXCR to reprocess the 5' RACE reads, holding one entry per CDR3 protein. The sample holds roughly 1,300,000 distinct CDR3 sequences; approximately 59% are singletons and the top ten take more than 6%. The sequencing input was blood. The receptors were sampled from a man between 18 and 35 years old in good health.

This chain joins TRBV29-1 and TRBJ2-7; unclear D gene. From germline, CDR1 is SQVTM and CDR2 ANQGSEA. Trimming took 7 bases from V and 2 from J, leaving 15 bases between them. The CDR3 loop spans 13 amino acids. The CDR3 nucleotides read TGCAGCGCTGCAGTTGGCGGAGCCTACGAGCAGTACTTC. Amino acids: CSAAVGGAYEQYF.

The sample holds a few counts of this clonotype. The chain is built from TRBV4-2 and TRBJ2-3; 9 bases match TRBD2. With V trimmed by 3 bases and J by 2 bases, 15 bases remained unmatched. The CDR3 is 19 residues long. Germline lookup yields CDR1 LGHNA and CDR2 YNFKEQ. CDR3 protein: CASSHLIPGLARLTDTQYF. Here the CDR3 DNA reads TGTGCCAGCAGCCATCTGATACCGGGACTAGCTAGACTCACAGATACGCAGTATTTT.

The CDR3 coding sequence is TGCGCCAGCAGCCAAGCCCCTAGCGTGGAGCTGTTTTTT. Protein sequence: CASSQAPSVELFF. The chain employs TRBV4-1 and TRBJ2-2; D is possibly TRBD2 (6 bases). Germline V CDR1 and CDR2: MGHRA, YSYEKL. This CDR3 has 13 residues. V was shortened by 1 base and J by 10 bases, with 10 bases between the two germline ends.

Turning to this clonotype: Its ends do not fully match the called genes, so a read error is possible. V is TRBV7-7 and J is TRBJ2-5; D could derive from TRBD1 or TRBD2 (5 bases each). CDR1 is SSHAT, CDR2 FNYEAQ, per germline (reference sequence). This CDR3 is built from 14 residues. CDR3 region: CASSTRGGQETQYF. The CDR3 nucleotides read TGTGCTAGCAGTACGAGGGGCGGGCAAGAGACCCAGTACTTC.

This chain links TRBV5-1 with TRBJ2-3, with 10 bases lining up with TRBD1. CDR3 size: 17 residues. V lost 5 bases, J lost 6 bases, and 15 bases stayed unmatched. The V gene's germline CDR1 is SGHRS and CDR2 YFSETQ. The CDR3 nucleotides are TGCGCCAGCAGGGGGACAGGGGCGCTGAGCGTGTCGGATACGCAGTATTTT. It translates to CASRGTGALSVSDTQYF.

The rearrangement links TRBV15 to TRBJ2-1; D might be TRBD2 (7 bases). Trimming cost V 1 base and J 5 bases, with 12 bases left between them. The V gene's germline CDR1 is LNHNV and CDR2 YYDKDF (reference sequence). The CDR3 runs to 15 residues. The CDR3 nucleotides are TGTGCCACCAGCAGAGGACGGGGGGCGGACAATGAGCAGTTCTTC. This sequence encodes CATSRGRGADNEQFF.

V usage is TRBV6-5 and J usage is TRBJ2-7, with TRBD2 as a possible D gene (5 bases). Germline V gene data show CDR1 as MNHEY and CDR2 as SVGAGI. There are 15 residues in the CDR3. V lost 2 bases and J 6 bases, leaving 17 bases between the germline ends. Written as DNA, the CDR3 is TGTGCCAGCAGTTACGGACCGGGTTCTAGCTTCGAGCAGTACTTC. Translated: CASSYGPGSSFEQYF.

The V call is TRBV19, the J call TRBJ2-7, with D unresolved. V lost 7 bases and J 2 bases, leaving 15 bases between the germline ends. Germline-derived CDR1 and CDR2 are LNHDA and SQIVND (reference sequence). This CDR3 comprises 14 residues. This CDR3 is CASKPNRMTYEQYF. For the CDR3, the DNA is TGTGCCAGTAAACCCAATAGGATGACCTACGAGCAGTACTTC. Using reference TRBV19 and TRBJ2-7 for the parts outside the CDR3, the full variable domain is DGGITQSPKYLFRKEGQNVTLSCEQNLNHDAMYWYRQDPGQGLRLIYYSQIVNDFQKGDIAEGYSVSREKKESFPLTVTSAQKNPTAFYLCASKPNRMTYEQYFGPGTRLTVT.

This clonotype was found once. The chain combines TRBV7-9 with TRBJ2-3; D not resolved. Trimming removed 8 bases at V and 3 bases at J, with 15 bases between. This CDR3 spans 14 amino acids. Germline CDR1 SEHNR, CDR2 FQNEAQ (reference sequence). In DNA form, the CDR3 reads TGTGCCAGCGGACGGGCCATTGAAACAGATACGCAGTATTTT. Protein sequence: CASGRAIETDTQYF.

Regarding this clonotype: A read error may produce the germline difference seen at one junction end. The chain has TRBV12-3 or TRBV12-4 and TRBJ2-1, with 7 bases that match TRBD1. This CDR3 has 14 amino acids. The CDR3 loop reads CASSNGDRHNEKFF. DNA for the CDR3: TGTGCCAGCAGCAACGGGGACAGACACAATGAGAAGTTCTTC.

V is TRBV29-1 and J is TRBJ2-2; 9 bases match TRBD1. J lost 4 bases, V lost 4 bases, and 4 bases had no gene match. This CDR3 is 14 amino acids long. The V gene's germline CDR1 is SQVTM and CDR2 ANQGSEA. The CDR3: CSVGTGDRTGELFF. In DNA, the CDR3 is TGCAGCGTTGGGACAGGGGATCGCACCGGGGAGCTGTTTTTT.

The V and J genes are TRBV6-2 or TRBV6-3 and TRBJ2-4; D is tentatively TRBD1 or TRBD2 (5 bases each). The DNA matches TRBJ2-7 better at its end, which makes the J call doubtful. This CDR3 comprises 15 residues. Germline CDR1 reads MNHEY; CDR2 reads SVGEGT. The chain's CDR3 is CASSGEITGTHEQYF. In DNA form, the CDR3 reads TGTGCCAGCAGTGGGGAAATAACCGGGACCCACGAGCAGTACTTC.